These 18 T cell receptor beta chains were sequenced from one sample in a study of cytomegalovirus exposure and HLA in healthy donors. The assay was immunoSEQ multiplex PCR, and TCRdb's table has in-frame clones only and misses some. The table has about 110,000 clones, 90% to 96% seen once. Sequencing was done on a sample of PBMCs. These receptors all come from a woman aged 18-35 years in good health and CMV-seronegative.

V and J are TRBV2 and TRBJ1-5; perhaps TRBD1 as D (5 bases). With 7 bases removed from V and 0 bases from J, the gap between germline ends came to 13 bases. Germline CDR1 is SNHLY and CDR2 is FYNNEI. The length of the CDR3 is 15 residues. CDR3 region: CASIFDRYSNQPQHF. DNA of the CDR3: TGTGCCAGCATATTTGACAGATATAGCAATCAGCCCCAGCATTTT.

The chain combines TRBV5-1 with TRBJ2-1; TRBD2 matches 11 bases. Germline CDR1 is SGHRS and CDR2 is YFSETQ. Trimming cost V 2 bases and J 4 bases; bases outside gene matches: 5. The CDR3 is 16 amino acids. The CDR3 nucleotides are TGCGCCAGCAGCTTAGGGCTAGCGGGGGGATACAATGAGCAGTTCTTC. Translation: CASSLGLAGGYNEQFF. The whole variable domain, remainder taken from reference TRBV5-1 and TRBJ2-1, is KAGVTQTPRYLIKTRGQQVTLSCSPISGHRSVSWYQQTPGQGLQFLFEYFSETQRNKGNFPGRFSGRQFSNSRSEMNVSTLELGDSALYLCASSLGLAGGYNEQFFGPGTRLTVL.

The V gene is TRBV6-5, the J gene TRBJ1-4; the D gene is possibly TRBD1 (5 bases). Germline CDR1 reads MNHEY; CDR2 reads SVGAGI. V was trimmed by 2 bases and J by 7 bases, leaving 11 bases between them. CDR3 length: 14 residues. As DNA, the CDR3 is TGTGCCAGCAGTTACGGGGCGGCGAGTGAAAAACTGTTTTTT. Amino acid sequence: CASSYGAASEKLFF.

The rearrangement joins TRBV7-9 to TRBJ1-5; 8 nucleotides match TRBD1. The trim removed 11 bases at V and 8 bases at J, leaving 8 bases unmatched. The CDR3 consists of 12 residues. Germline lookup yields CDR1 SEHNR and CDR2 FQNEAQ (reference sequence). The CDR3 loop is CASDRGTEPQHF. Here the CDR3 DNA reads TGTGCCTCCGACAGGGGTACGGAGCCCCAGCATTTT.

The CDR3 loop reads CASSNREKGYTEAFF. CDR3 coding DNA: TGTGCCAGCAGCAACCGGGAGAAAGGATACACTGAAGCTTTCTTT. The chain carries TRBV9 and TRBJ1-1; D is uncertain. V was shortened by 4 bases and J by 3 bases, with 16 bases between the two germline ends. Germline assignment: CDR1 SGDLS and CDR2 YYNGEE. The CDR3 has 15 residues.

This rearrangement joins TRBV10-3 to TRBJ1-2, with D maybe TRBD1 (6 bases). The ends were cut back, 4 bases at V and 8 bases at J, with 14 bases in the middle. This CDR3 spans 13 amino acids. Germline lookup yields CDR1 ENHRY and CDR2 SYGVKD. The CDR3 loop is CAISGGGRGGYTF. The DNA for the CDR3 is TGTGCCATCAGTGGGGGGGGGCGCGGAGGCTACACCTTC.

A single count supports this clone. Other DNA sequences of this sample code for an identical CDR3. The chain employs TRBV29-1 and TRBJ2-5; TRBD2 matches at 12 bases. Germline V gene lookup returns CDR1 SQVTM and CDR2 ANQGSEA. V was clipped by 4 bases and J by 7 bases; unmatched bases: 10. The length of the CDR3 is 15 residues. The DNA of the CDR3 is TGCAGCGTTGTTATCCTAGCGGGGGGGGCGGGGACCCAGTACTTC. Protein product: CSVVILAGGAGTQYF.

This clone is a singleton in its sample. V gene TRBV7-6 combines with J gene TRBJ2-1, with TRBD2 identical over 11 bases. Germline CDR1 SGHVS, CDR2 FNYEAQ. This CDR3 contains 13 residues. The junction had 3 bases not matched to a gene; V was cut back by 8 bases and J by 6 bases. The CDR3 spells CASRTSGGNEQFF. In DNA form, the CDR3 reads TGTGCCAGCCGCACTAGCGGGGGCAATGAGCAGTTCTTC. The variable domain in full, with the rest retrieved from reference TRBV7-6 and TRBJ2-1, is GAGVSQSPRYKVTKRGQDVALRCDPISGHVSLYWYRQALGQGPEFLTYFNYEAQQDKSGLPNDRFSAERPEGSISTLTIQRTEQRDSAMYRCASRTSGGNEQFFGPGTRLTVL.

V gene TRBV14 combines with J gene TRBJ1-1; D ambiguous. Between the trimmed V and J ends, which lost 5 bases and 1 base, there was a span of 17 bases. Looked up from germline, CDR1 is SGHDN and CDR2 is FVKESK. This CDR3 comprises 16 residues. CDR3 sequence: CASSFRLPKPNTEAFF. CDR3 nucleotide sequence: TGTGCCAGCAGCTTCCGACTGCCGAAACCGAACACTGAAGCTTTCTTT. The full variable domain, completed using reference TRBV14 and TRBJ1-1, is EAGVTQFPSHSVIEKGQTVTLRCDPISGHDNLYWYRRVMGKEIKFLLHFVKESKQDESGMPNNRFLAERTGGTYSTLKVQPAELEDSGVYFCASSFRLPKPNTEAFFGQGTRLTVV.

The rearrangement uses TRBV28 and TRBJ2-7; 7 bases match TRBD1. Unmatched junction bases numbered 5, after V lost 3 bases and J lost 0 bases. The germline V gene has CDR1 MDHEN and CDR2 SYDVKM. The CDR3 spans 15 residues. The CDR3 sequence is CASSFTGTASYEQYF. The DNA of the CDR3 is TGTGCCAGCAGTTTTACCGGGACAGCCTCCTACGAGCAGTACTTC.

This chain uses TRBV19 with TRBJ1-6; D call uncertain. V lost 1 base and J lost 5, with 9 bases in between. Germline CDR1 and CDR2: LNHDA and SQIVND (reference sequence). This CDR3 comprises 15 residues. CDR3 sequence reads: CASSIGTDNNSPLHF. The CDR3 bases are TGTGCCAGTAGTATAGGTACAGATAATAATTCACCCCTCCACTTT.

CDR3 nucleotides: TGTGCCTGGAAGACAGGCCGTTTGGCAAGTGGGGCCAACGTCCTGACTTTC. Translating it yields CAWKTGRLASGANVLTF. The V and J genes are TRBV30 and TRBJ2-6; weak D call: TRBD1 (6 bases). The CDR3 contains 17 residues. The V end lost 4 bases, the J end lost 3 bases, and 19 bases lay between the germline ends. Per germline, CDR1 GTSNPN and CDR2 SVGIG (reference sequence). Looking up the rest from reference TRBV30 and TRBJ2-6 gives the full variable domain: SQTIHQWPATLVQPVGSPLSLECTVEGTSNPNLYWYRQAAGRGLQLLFYSVGIGQISSEVPQNLSASRPQDRQFILSSKKLLLSDSGFYLCAWKTGRLASGANVLTFGAGSRLTVL.

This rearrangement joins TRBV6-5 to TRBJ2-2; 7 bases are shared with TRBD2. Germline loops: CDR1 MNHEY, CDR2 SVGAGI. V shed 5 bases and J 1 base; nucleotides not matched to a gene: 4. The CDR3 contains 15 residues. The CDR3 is CASSRSGRNTGELFF. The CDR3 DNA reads TGTGCCAGCAGTCGTAGCGGGCGGAACACCGGGGAGCTGTTTTTT.

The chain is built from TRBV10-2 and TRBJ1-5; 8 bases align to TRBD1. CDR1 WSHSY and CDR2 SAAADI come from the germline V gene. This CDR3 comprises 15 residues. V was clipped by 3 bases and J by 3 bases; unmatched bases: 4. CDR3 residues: CASSDPTGVNQPQHF. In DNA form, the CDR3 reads TGCGCCAGCAGTGATCCGACAGGGGTCAATCAGCCCCAGCATTTT.

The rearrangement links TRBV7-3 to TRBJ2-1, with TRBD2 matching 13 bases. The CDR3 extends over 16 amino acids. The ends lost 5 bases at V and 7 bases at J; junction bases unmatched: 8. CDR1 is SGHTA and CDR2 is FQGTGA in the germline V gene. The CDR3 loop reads CASSLGLAGVANEQFF. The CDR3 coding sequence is TGTGCCAGCAGCCTAGGACTAGCGGGGGTAGCAAATGAGCAGTTCTTC. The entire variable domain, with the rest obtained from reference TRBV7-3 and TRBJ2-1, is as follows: GAGVSQTPSNKVTEKGKYVELRCDPISGHTALYWYRQSLGQGPEFLIYFQGTGAADDSGLPNDRFFAVRPEGSVSTLKIQRTERGDSAVYLCASSLGLAGVANEQFFGPGTRLTVL.

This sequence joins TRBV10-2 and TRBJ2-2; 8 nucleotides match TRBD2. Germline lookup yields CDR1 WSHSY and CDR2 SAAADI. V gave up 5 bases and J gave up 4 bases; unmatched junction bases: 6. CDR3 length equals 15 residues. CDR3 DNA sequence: TGCGCCAGCAGTCGTGGCGGGGGGACCACCGGGGAGCTGTTTTTT. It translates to CASSRGGGTTGELFF.

CDR3 DNA sequence: TGTGCCAGTAGTAAACCGGGACAGTTGTCTTCAATGACCCAGTACTTC. This gives the protein CASSKPGQLSSMTQYF. The chain recombines TRBV19 with TRBJ2-5; 7 bases agree with TRBD1. The CDR3 sequence is 16 residues long. Unmatched junction bases numbered 15, after V lost 4 bases and J lost 7 bases. Germline CDR1 reads LNHDA; CDR2 reads SQIVND (reference sequence).

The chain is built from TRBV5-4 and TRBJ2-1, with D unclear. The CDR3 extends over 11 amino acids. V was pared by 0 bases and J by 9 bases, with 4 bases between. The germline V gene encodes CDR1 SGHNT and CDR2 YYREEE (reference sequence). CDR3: CASSLGSEQFF. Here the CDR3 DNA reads TGTGCCAGCAGCTTGGGGAGTGAGCAGTTCTTC.